This T cell receptor beta chain was obtained from a study of blood T cell repertoires in COVID-19. About the research overall: PBMCs, B-cell-depleted T cells, or T cells provided the cDNA or gDNA that made up the material.

Trimming cost V 7 bases and J 2 bases, with 11 bases left between them. This CDR3 comprises 14 residues. Germline V gives CDR1 SGHTA, CDR2 FQGNSA. Participants, roughly 18 to 89 years old, spanned under 25 US areas. Either two negative PCRs, clearance, or symptom resolution qualified Cohort 3 donors as recovered. Measured with immunoSEQ multiplex PCR; TCRdb has only the in-frame clones, and not every one. The sample holds 150,000 or so clones, about 90% seen once. The sequencing sample was made of PBMCs or T cells enriched from blood (not recorded which). The rearrangement links TRBV7-2 to TRBJ2-2, with D uncertain. The sequence derives from a woman aged 50 to 65 who had recovered from COVID-19. CDR3 sequence reads: CASTFGLNTGELFF. CDR3 nucleotides: TGTGCCAGCACCTTCGGTCTTAACACCGGGGAGCTGTTTTTT. The complete variable domain, with remaining parts taken from reference TRBV7-2 and TRBJ2-2, reads GAGVSQSPSNKVTEKGKDVELRCDPISGHTALYWYRQSLGQGLEFLIYFQGNSAPDKSGLPSDRFSAERTGGSVSTLTIQRTQQEDSAVYLCASTFGLNTGELFFGEGSRLTVL.